This T cell receptor (beta chain) appears in the sequencing data of a study of blood T cell repertoires in COVID-19. The germline gives CDR1 GTSNPN, CDR2 SVGIG (reference sequence). V was shortened by 0 bases and J by 6 bases, with 8 bases between the two germline ends. The CDR3 has 13 amino acids. Measured with immunoSEQ multiplex PCR; TCRdb has only the in-frame clones, and not every one. In the table there are around 700,000 clones, about 90% of which are singletons. The TCR comes from a woman under 30 with acute or convalescent COVID-19. The sequencing input was peripheral blood. This chain joins TRBV30 and TRBJ2-2; D gene unclear. The CDR3 coding sequence is TGTGCCTGGAGTGTAAAGTCGGCCGGGGAGCTGTTTTTT. It specifies CAWSVKSAGELFF.